This paragraph reports one T cell receptor beta chain. Its antigen is still unknown. Germline V gene sequence: CDR1 SNHLY, CDR2 FYNNEI. V shed 9 bases and J 5 bases; nucleotides not matched to a gene: 4. This CDR3 has 13 amino acids. The data originate from a study of T cell clonotyping in hematopoietic cell transplantation. Notes on the study in general: At the given depth, recipient repertoires were over 95% de novo clonotypes. Higher Inverse Simpson Index values in graft donor and pretransplant recipient predicted broader posttransplant TCR diversity.

The method was immunoSEQ multiplex PCR; TCRdb's version includes in-frame clones alone and lacks a portion of them. The profile shows around 7,000 clones, less than 95% of them singletons. This receptor was taken from a male patient between 55 and 70 years old who had an allogeneic stem cell transplant from an unrelated donor, so T cells may come from the graft donor. Some clones in this sample may be carry-over from other donors' samples. The V call is TRBV2, the J call TRBJ2-2; 9 bases line up with TRBD2. Sample: peripheral blood mononuclear cells, taken 30 days after allogeneic stem cell transplant. In DNA form, the CDR3 reads TGTGCCAGTATAGCGGGAGAAACCGGGGAGCTGTTTTTT. This translates into CASIAGETGELFF.